This entry describes one T cell receptor beta chain. No antigen is known for it. The donor group consisted entirely of healthy Caucasians. The CDR3 runs 15 residues. Trimming stripped 4 bases from V and 4 bases from J, with 14 bases between. This record belongs to a study of identical twins. Study-wide points: The study reached conclusions through statistical analysis that was cross-sectional, not following the same donors.

Addition of a universal primer site occurred through template switching, and cDNA carried unique molecular identifiers. TCRdb fed the 5' RACE reads into MiXCR, producing one record per CDR3 protein. The table has some 300,000 distinct CDR3 sequences, over 9% seen once. This same sample was also taken into another study, of yellow fever vaccine responses in identical twins.

The genes are TRBV12-3 or TRBV12-4 and TRBJ2-1; tentatively, D is TRBD1 (6 bases). Sequenced input: CD8+ T cells sorted from blood. The receptor comes from a woman in her late teens or twenties in good health. CDR3 sequence: CASSSPRDIYNEQFF. CDR3 in DNA: TGTGCCAGCAGTTCCCCCCGGGACATATACAATGAGCAGTTCTTC.